This entry lists 20 T cell receptor beta chains sequenced from one sample in a study of CD8 T cells in ankylosing spondylitis. One entry per CDR3 protein results from TCRdb running MiXCR on the 5' RACE reads. The repertoire consists of under 250,000 distinct CDR3 sequences, with over 9.5% occurring once and the leading ten covering roughly 2.5%. The source material was blood, either unsorted or a sorted T cell fraction (not recorded which). The receptors stem from a male donor with ankylosing spondylitis or in good health (not recorded which).

This clonotype was counted many times. The chain uses TRBV4-1 and TRBJ1-5, with D tentatively TRBD1 (5 bases). This CDR3 spans 13 amino acids. CDR1 is MGHRA and CDR2 is YSYEKL in the germline V gene. V was cut by 1 base and J by 5 bases, with 6 bases left in between. Here the CDR3 reads CASSQGGYQPQHF. The CDR3 DNA follows: TGCGCCAGCAGCCAAGGGGGCTATCAGCCCCAGCATTTT.

With regard to this clonotype: At one boundary the junction diverges from the germline segment, which might be a read error. V is TRBV24-1 and J is TRBJ2-1, with no clear D. Germline V gene data show CDR1 as KGHDR and CDR2 as SFDVKD. This CDR3 spans 13 amino acids. The CDR3, as DNA: TGTGTCACCAGTGACTCCGTCTCGTATGAGCAGTTCTTC. Translation: CVTSDSVSYEQFF.

This clonotype appeared many times. The rearrangement links TRBV19 to TRBJ2-2; D unclear. Germline V gene lookup returns CDR1 LNHDA and CDR2 SQIVND (reference sequence). CDR3 size: 12 residues. Trimming cost V 3 bases and J 6 bases, with 5 bases left between them. The CDR3 DNA sequence: TGTGCCAGTAGTATTTGGGCCGGGGAGCTGTTTTTT. The encoded protein is CASSIWAGELFF.

V and J are TRBV19 and TRBJ2-5; TRBD1 matches 7 bases. In germline, CDR1 is LNHDA, CDR2 SQIVND (reference sequence). This CDR3 is 16 amino acids long. Losses at the gene ends were 1 base for V and 2 bases for J; bases not matched to a gene: 7. The CDR3 sequence is CASSIAGTVAQETQYF. DNA for the CDR3: TGTGCCAGTAGTATAGCGGGGACAGTCGCTCAAGAGACCCAGTACTTC.

There are many counts of this clonotype. The chain employs TRBV20-1 and TRBJ1-6; no clear D gene. The CDR3 runs 14 residues. Germline CDR1 reads DFQATT; CDR2 reads SNEGSKA (reference sequence). V was shortened by 6 bases and J by 10 bases, with 19 bases between the two germline ends. CDR3 sequence: CSAPGRLVGSPLHF. The CDR3 DNA reads TGCAGTGCCCCTGGGAGGCTAGTGGGATCACCCCTCCACTTT.

This clonotype showed up many times. The CDR3, as DNA: TGCGCCAGCAGCCAGCTTAGTAATGAGCAGTTCTTC. Translation: CASSQLSNEQFF. The V and J genes are TRBV4-1 and TRBJ2-1, with D hard to call. Deletions cut 3 bases from V and 7 bases from J, with 7 bases between. CDR1 and CDR2 (germline): MGHRA, YSYEKL. This CDR3 region has 12 residues.

Ten or more counts support this clonotype. The V gene is TRBV7-8, the J gene TRBJ1-5, with TRBD1 matching 8 bases. With 5 bases clipped from V and 7 bases from J, the junction kept 13 bases outside the gene matches. This CDR3 comprises 16 residues. Per the germline V gene, CDR1 is SGHVS and CDR2 is FQNEAQ. The CDR3 sequence is CASSRPTGQVGQPQHF. DNA for the CDR3: TGTGCCAGCAGCCGCCCTACGGGACAGGTAGGGCAGCCCCAGCATTTT.

The rearrangement links TRBV7-9 to TRBJ1-2; 12 bases match TRBD1. Germline trimming cut 5 bases from V and 8 bases from J; bases unmatched to any gene: 9. CDR3 size: 15 residues. From germline, CDR1 is SEHNR and CDR2 FQNEAQ (reference sequence). The CDR3 loop reads CASSPTGTGGRGYTF. As DNA, the CDR3 is TGTGCCAGCAGCCCAACCGGGACAGGGGGCAGAGGCTACACCTTC. Filled out from reference TRBV7-9 and TRBJ1-2, the complete variable domain reads DTGVSQNPRHKITKRGQNVTFRCDPISEHNRLYWYRQTLGQGPEFLTYFQNEAQLEKSRLLSDRFSAERPKGSFSTLEIQRTEQGDSAMYLCASSPTGTGGRGYTFGSGTRLTVV.

This clonotype was detected many times. The J gene is TRBJ1-3, the V gene TRBV20-1; D gene unclear. In germline, CDR1 is DFQATT, CDR2 SNEGSKA (reference sequence). V gave up 1 base and J gave up 4 bases, with 8 bases separating them. The CDR3 consists of 13 residues. The CDR3 region has the DNA TGCAGTGCTAGAGGAGGGTTGGGAAACACCATATATTTT. As protein: CSARGGLGNTIYF.

Many counts were recorded for this clonotype. The chain is built from TRBV5-1 and TRBJ1-1, with no clear D. The V end was cut by 5 bases, the J end by 1 base, with 15 bases between. CDR3 size: 15 residues. The germline CDR1 and CDR2 sequences are SGHRS and YFSETQ. CDR3 in amino acids: CASSDSQISNTEAFF. In DNA, the CDR3 is TGCGCCAGCAGTGATTCACAGATTTCGAACACTGAAGCTTTCTTT.

This clonotype was counted many times. This chain links TRBV20-1 with TRBJ2-5, with D perhaps TRBD1 or TRBD2 (5 bases each). The V and J ends lost 3 bases and 2 bases respectively, with 13 bases between them. CDR1 and CDR2 (germline): DFQATT, SNEGSKA (reference sequence). This CDR3 comprises 14 residues. DNA of the CDR3: TGCAGTGCTAGCGGTGGGGACCGACAAGAGACCCAGTACTTC. The encoded protein is CSASGGDRQETQYF.

The chain couples TRBV4-2 to TRBJ1-6; TRBD1 matches 7 bases. Germline trimming cut 1 base from V and 10 bases from J; bases unmatched to any gene: 4. The CDR3 sequence is 14 residues long. From germline, CDR1 is LGHNA and CDR2 YNFKEQ. The CDR3 region has the DNA TGTGCCAGCAGCCAAGGCACAGGGGACTCACCCCTCCACTTT. Its translation is CASSQGTGDSPLHF.

This clonotype was recorded many times. A junction boundary mismatches the germline segment, possibly from a read error. The chain employs TRBV12-3 or TRBV12-4 and TRBJ1-2; D might be TRBD1 (5 bases). The CDR3 consists of 12 residues. For the CDR3, the DNA is TGTGCCAGCAGCGGGGCCGGCGATGGTTACACCTTC. Protein: CASSGAGDGYTF.

This clonotype was observed at least ten times. The gene calls are TRBV5-1 and TRBJ2-1; D not certain. This CDR3 contains 18 residues. Germline V gives CDR1 SGHRS, CDR2 YFSETQ. Trimming shortened V by 4 bases and J by 0 bases, and 20 bases separated the two germline ends. DNA for the CDR3: TGCGCCAGCAGCCGAGTATCCCAACTTCTACACTCCTACAATGAGCAGTTCTTC. This translates into CASSRVSQLLHSYNEQFF.

This clonotype was recorded at least ten times. This rearrangement joins TRBV30 to TRBJ2-7; TRBD1 matches 9 bases. Unmatched junction bases numbered 6, after V lost 5 bases and J lost 1 base. Germline V gene data show CDR1 as GTSNPN and CDR2 as SVGIG (reference sequence). The CDR3 has 14 residues. The CDR3, as DNA: TGTGCCTGGGAGCGGGACAGGGCGTCCTACGAGCAGTACTTC. As protein: CAWERDRASYEQYF.

This clonotype was observed a few times. The J gene is TRBJ2-3, the V gene TRBV4-1, with 9 nucleotides matching TRBD1. There are 17 residues in the CDR3. Per the germline V gene, CDR1 is MGHRA and CDR2 is YSYEKL. The trim removed 2 bases at V and 1 base at J, leaving 7 bases unmatched. For the CDR3, the DNA is TGCGCCAGCAGCCAAAAGTGGGGGACAGGGCGCACAGATACGCAGTATTTT. It yields the protein CASSQKWGTGRTDTQYF.

This clonotype showed up many times. The chain is built from TRBV21-1 and TRBJ1-5; the D call TRBD1 from the table was never checked on the DNA. TRBV21-1 is a pseudogene segment. The CDR3 is 12 amino acids. The chain's CDR3 is CASLSRRQPQHF. CDR3 sequence (DNA): TGTGCCAGCCTCTCCCGGCGTCAGCCCCAGCATTTT.

This clonotype was counted many times. This CDR3 is CASSLGGIQYF. CDR3 in DNA: TGTGCCAGCAGTTTAGGGGGCATTCAGTACTTC. The chain is built from TRBV12-3 or TRBV12-4 and TRBJ2-4; D remains ambiguous. Trimming pared 1 base from V and 9 bases from J, leaving 4 bases between. The CDR3 consists of 11 residues.

This clonotype was picked up many times. The chain links TRBV12-3 or TRBV12-4 to TRBJ2-2, with 10 nucleotides matching TRBD1. CDR3 length: 16 amino acids. J gave up 4 bases and V 8 bases, and 10 bases lay outside the gene matches. CDR3 protein: CASGHRDRGFTGELFF. Written as DNA, the CDR3 is TGTGCCAGCGGCCACCGGGACAGGGGTTTCACCGGGGAGCTGTTTTTT.

This clonotype has at least ten counts. The genes are TRBV7-9 and TRBJ2-3; no clear D gene. Germline V gives CDR1 SEHNR, CDR2 FQNEAQ (reference sequence). This CDR3 region has 12 residues. V gave up 3 bases and J gave up 3 bases, with 4 bases separating them. CDR3: CASSFETDTQYF. The CDR3 region has the DNA TGTGCCAGCAGCTTCGAAACAGATACGCAGTATTTT.